This T cell receptor (beta chain) was captured in a study of shared clonotypes between healthy human individuals. Terminally differentiated effector memory CD45RA+ cells were excluded from the naive CD8 cells, which were CD45RO-negative and positively selected for CCR7. All the donors were Caucasian adults who lived in Nashville, Tennessee. The CDR3 covers 13 residues. V was cut by 5 bases and J by 3 bases, with 10 bases left in between. CDR1 is SGHVS, CDR2 FQNEAQ, per germline. Assay: immunoSEQ multiplex PCR; the TCRdb copy retains only in-frame clones and omits some. The table shows almost 700,000 clones, with about 91% occurring only once.

Material: naive CD8+ T cells sorted from blood. The sequence derives from a young man in good health. The chain combines TRBV7-8 with TRBJ1-1; no firm D call. The CDR3 loop is CASSLSGDTEAFF. The CDR3 DNA reads as TGTGCCAGCAGCCTAAGTGGAGACACTGAAGCTTTCTTT.